The T cell receptor beta chain described here comes from a study of memory CD4+ T cells and cytomegalovirus serostatus. Trimming pared 5 bases from V and 2 bases from J, leaving 15 bases between. CDR1 SNHLY and CDR2 FYNNEI come from the germline V gene. CDR3 size: 15 residues. Single viable CD3+CD4+CD8-CD45RO+ cells were sorted as the memory CD4+ T cells. Assay used: immunoSEQ multiplex PCR; TCRdb lists only in-frame clones, some missing. The sample shows approximately 52,000 clones, approximately 78% of them seen only once. Sequenced sample: memory CD4+ T cells from blood. The sequence derives from an adult in good health and CMV-seronegative. The chain carries TRBV2 and TRBJ1-2; D possibly corresponds to TRBD1 (5 bases). The CDR3 is CASSSLYGGNYGYTF. The CDR3 DNA reads as TGTGCCAGCAGTTCTTTGTACGGGGGGAACTATGGCTACACCTTC.